This T cell receptor (beta chain) was recovered during a study of response to subunit inactivated influenza vaccine (dated by TCRdb to 2016 to 2018). General notes on the study: To follow how T cells responded to a trivalent subunit inactivated influenza vaccine, the researchers relied on deep quantitative profiling of the T cell receptor repertoire. Points the paper makes about the study in general: The authors suggested that each seasonal influenza vaccination may recruit only a limited number of new T cells.

Receptors were amplified or captured by RT-PCR. The sequencer was an Illumina HiSeq 2500. The public reads were reanalyzed by TCRdb: fastp trimming at Q25, MiXCR alignment, in-frame beta chains only. Every distinct CDR3 protein forms one entry, paired with its most common genes and DNA. Present in this sample are roughly 650,000 distinct CDR3 sequences, around 14% of which were seen just once. About 9.9% of the sample is in the top ten clones. The germline V gene encodes CDR1 ENHRY and CDR2 SYGVKD. Trimming leaves V shorter by 3 bases and J shorter by 9 bases, with the junction holding 7 bases beyond the gene matches. Counted from cysteine to phenylalanine, this CDR3 has 13 amino acids. Solely the CDR3 DNA is kept, with 39 bases framed from the first base. This clonotype was seen only a few times. Which antigen it targets is not known. Nothing much larger sits one base from this clone, and base qualities are not available.

The sequencing used PBMCs from blood, collected 11 to 12 days after vaccination. The rearranged chain carries TRBV10-3 and TRBJ2-5, with 7 bases aligning to TRBD2. The sequence was collected from a man aged 50 or older who received an inactivated influenza vaccine. Donor details come from another sample of the same person, matched by shared clones. The CDR3 region has the sequence CAISDQREGAQYF. The nucleotide sequence reads TGTGCCATCAGTGACCAGCGGGAAGGGGCCCAGTACTTC.